This T cell receptor beta chain comes out of a study of T cell repertoires in cytomegalovirus infection. TCRdb independently ran MiXCR on the reads; one entry per CDR3 protein. The data contain 150,000 to 200,000 distinct CDR3 sequences, 14% of them singletons. The CDR3 extends over 12 amino acids. V lost 8 bases and J 4 bases, leaving 9 bases between the germline ends. Per germline, CDR1 SEHNR and CDR2 FQNEAQ (reference sequence). The clonotype was recovered from a human donor in good health (CMV status not recorded). Some clones in this sample may be carry-over from other donors' samples. The V and J genes are TRBV7-9 and TRBJ1-5; D is perhaps TRBD1 (5 bases). Input material: PBMCs. CDR3 sequence reads: CASGGGNQPQHF. CDR3 nucleotide sequence: TGTGCCAGCGGGGGGGGTAATCAGCCCCAGCATTTT.